The entry below gives a single T cell receptor beta chain sequence along with its context. Methods used by the authors: Reference gene primer amplification yielded estimated nucleated cell counts. Repertoires were generated with immunoSEQ multiplex PCR, while TCRdb's copy carries only in-frame clones and drops some. The D gene and trimming were derived from the DNA, and the V and J assignments and clone size from that table. This sample has about 310,000 clones, with more than 75% found just once. This record belongs to a study of blood T cell repertoires in COVID-19. Study summary: Italy, Spain and the United States were the sources of the convalescent and acute COVID-19 samples. The cDNA or gDNA used as material had been derived from T cells, B-cell-depleted T cells, or PBMCs.

The V and J ends lost 5 bases and 3 bases respectively, with 20 bases between them. The germline V gene has CDR1 SEHNR and CDR2 FQNEAQ (reference sequence). This CDR3 has 16 amino acids. The sample consisted of peripheral blood. The chain links TRBV7-9 to TRBJ2-7, with D tentatively TRBD2 (6 bases). This sequence was found in a woman aged 45-65 years who had recovered from COVID-19. The CDR3 is CASSRKVRDGGYEQYF. The CDR3 DNA reads TGTGCCAGCAGCCGGAAAGTCCGGGACGGGGGCTACGAGCAGTACTTC.